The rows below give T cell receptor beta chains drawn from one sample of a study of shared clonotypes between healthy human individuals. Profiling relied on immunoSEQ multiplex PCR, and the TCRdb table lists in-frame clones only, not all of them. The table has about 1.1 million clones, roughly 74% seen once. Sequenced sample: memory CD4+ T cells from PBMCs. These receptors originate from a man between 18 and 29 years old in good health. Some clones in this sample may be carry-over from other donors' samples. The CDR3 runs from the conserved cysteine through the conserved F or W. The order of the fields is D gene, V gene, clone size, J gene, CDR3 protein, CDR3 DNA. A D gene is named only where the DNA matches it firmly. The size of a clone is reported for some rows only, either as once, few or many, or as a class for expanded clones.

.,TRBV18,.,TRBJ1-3,CASSPRPVEYSGNTIYF,TGTGCCAGCTCGCCGCGGCCTGTCGAGTACTCTGGAAACACCATATATTTT
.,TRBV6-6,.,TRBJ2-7,CASSDRTGTYEQYF,TGTGCCAGCAGTGACCGGACGGGAACCTACGAGCAGTACTTC
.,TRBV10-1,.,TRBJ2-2,CASTANTGELFF,TGCGCCAGCACCGCTAACACCGGGGAGCTGTTTTTT
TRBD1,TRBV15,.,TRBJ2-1,CATSRDAGTASYNEQFF,TGTGCCACCAGCAGAGATGCCGGGACAGCTTCCTACAATGAGCAGTTCTTC
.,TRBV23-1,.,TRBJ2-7,CASSRNRELYEQYF,TGCGCCAGCAGTCGAAACAGGGAACTCTACGAGCAGTACTTC
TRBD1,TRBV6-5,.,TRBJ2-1,CASSYSWDRGGNEQFF,TGTGCCAGCAGTTACTCGTGGGACAGGGGGGGCAATGAGCAGTTCTTC
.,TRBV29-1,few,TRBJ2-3,CSVSRRGTDTQYF,TGCAGCGTGTCCCGACGGGGCACAGATACGCAGTATTTT
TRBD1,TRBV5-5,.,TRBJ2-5,CASSLGQGGQETQYF,TGTGCCAGCAGCCTCGGACAGGGGGGTCAAGAGACCCAGTACTTC
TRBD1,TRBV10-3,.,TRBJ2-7,CASSYSRTGGYEQYF,TGTGCCAGCAGTTACTCTCGGACAGGGGGCTACGAGCAGTACTTC
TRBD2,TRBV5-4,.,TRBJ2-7,CATRGTSDSYEQYF,TGTGCCACCAGAGGGACTAGCGACTCCTACGAGCAGTACTTC
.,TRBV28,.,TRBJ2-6,CASSYIAVSGANVLTF,TGTGCCAGCAGCTACATTGCGGTCTCTGGGGCCAACGTCCTGACTTTC
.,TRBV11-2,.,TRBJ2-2,CASSLTPQADTGELFF,TGTGCCAGCAGCTTAACCCCACAGGCGGACACCGGGGAGCTGTTTTTT
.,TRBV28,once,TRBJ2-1,CASSLYNEQFF,TGTGCCAGCAGTCTTTACAATGAGCAGTTCTTC
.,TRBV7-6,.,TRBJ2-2,CASSWQALGPGELFF,TGTGCCAGCAGTTGGCAAGCCTTGGGCCCCGGGGAGCTGTTTTTT
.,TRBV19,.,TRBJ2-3,CASSASSVGTDTQYF,TGTGCCAGTAGTGCCTCTAGCGTGGGCACAGATACGCAGTATTTT
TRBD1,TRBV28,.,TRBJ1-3,CASSEGTVSGNTIYF,TGTGCCAGCAGCGAAGGGACAGTCTCTGGAAACACCATATATTTT
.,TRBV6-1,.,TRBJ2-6,CASIFTGANVLTF,TGTGCCAGCATTTTCACTGGGGCCAACGTCCTGACTTTC
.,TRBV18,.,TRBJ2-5,CASSPGFQETQYF,TGTGCCAGCTCCCCGGGTTTCCAAGAGACCCAGTACTTC
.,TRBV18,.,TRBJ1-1,CASSPAQGTEAFF,TGTGCCAGCTCACCAGCACAGGGCACTGAAGCTTTCTTT
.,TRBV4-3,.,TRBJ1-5,CASSQGRDQPQHF,TGCGCCAGCAGCCAAGGGCGGGATCAGCCCCAGCATTTT
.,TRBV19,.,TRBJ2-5,CASSTVHQETQYF,TGTGCCAGTAGTACGGTACACCAAGAGACCCAGTACTTC
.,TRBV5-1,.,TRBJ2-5,CASSQITPPYAWYF,TGCGCCAGCAGCCAAATTACGCCCCCATATGCATGGTACTTC
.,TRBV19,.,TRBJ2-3,CASSGRYTSTDTQYF,TGTGCCAGTAGTGGACGGTACACTAGCACAGATACGCAGTATTTT
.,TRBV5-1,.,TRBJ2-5,CASSFGQGRETQYF,TGCGCCAGCAGCTTCGGGCAGGGGAGAGAGACCCAGTACTTC
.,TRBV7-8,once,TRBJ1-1,CASSLGWGREAFF,TGTGCCAGCAGCTTAGGCTGGGGGCGGGAAGCTTTCTTT